The 6 T cell receptor beta chains below come from one sample, sequenced in a study of blood T cell repertoires in COVID-19. The data were produced by immunoSEQ multiplex PCR, yet TCRdb's version contains in-frame clones alone and is incomplete. The sample lists 70,000 to 95,000 clones, 75% to 95% seen once, with under 5% in the top ten. The sequenced sample was peripheral blood. The receptors here all came from a woman in her fifties or sixties in a cohort sampled during active COVID-19.

J is TRBJ2-2 and V is TRBV7-9, with D unresolved. The germline V gene encodes CDR1 SEHNR and CDR2 FQNEAQ (reference sequence). V was shortened by 5 bases and J by 4 bases, with 17 bases between the two germline ends. The CDR3 extends over 16 amino acids. CDR3 coding DNA: TGTGCCAGCAGCGTTGGTTGGGCCCTCGGCACCGGGGAGCTGTTTTTT. This encodes CASSVGWALGTGELFF.

The rearrangement uses TRBV11-2 and TRBJ2-1, with 11 bases lining up with TRBD1. The length of the CDR3 is 15 residues. Germline lookup yields CDR1 SGHAT and CDR2 FQNNGV. J lost 4 bases, V lost 6 bases, and 5 bases had no gene match. The CDR3 spells CASSRGQGAYNEQFF. CDR3 coding DNA: TGTGCCAGCAGTCGTGGACAGGGGGCGTACAATGAGCAGTTCTTC.

Comment on this clone: Other DNA variants within this sample encode the same CDR3. The chain employs TRBV9 and TRBJ1-1, with D possibly being TRBD1 (5 bases). The V end was cut by 0 bases, the J end by 1 base, with 7 bases between. The CDR3 extends over 14 amino acids. Germline V gene data show CDR1 as SGDLS and CDR2 as YYNGEE. Here the CDR3 DNA reads TGTGCCAGCAGCGTAGGGGGGGAGAACACTGAAGCTTTCTTT. Translation gives CASSVGGENTEAFF.

Remarks on this clone: The same CDR3 arises from other DNA sequences in this sample as well. V is TRBV19 and J is TRBJ1-1; a weak D match, TRBD1 (6 bases). This CDR3 comprises 13 residues. Germline V gene data show CDR1 as LNHDA and CDR2 as SQIVND (reference sequence). V lost 4 bases, J lost 1 base, and 7 bases lay in between. The CDR3 here is CASSTQGNTEAFF. CDR3 coding DNA: TGTGCCAGTAGTACACAGGGGAACACTGAAGCTTTCTTT.

The rearrangement uses TRBV2 and TRBJ1-2; 11 nucleotides match TRBD1. This CDR3 contains 16 residues. The germline V gene encodes CDR1 SNHLY and CDR2 FYNNEI. After removal of 6 bases from V and 3 bases from J, the junction contained 9 bases not matched to a gene. CDR3 loop: CASRPFSGQGDYGYTF. The CDR3 DNA reads as TGTGCCAGCAGGCCTTTCTCGGGACAGGGGGACTATGGCTACACCTTC.

The chain couples TRBV28 to TRBJ2-7; D not certain. This CDR3 has 11 amino acids. In germline, CDR1 is MDHEN, CDR2 SYDVKM. V was cut by 1 base and J by 6 bases, with 4 bases left in between. As DNA, the CDR3 is TGTGCCAGCAGTTTATTGAGCGAGCAGTACTTC. Residues: CASSLLSEQYF.